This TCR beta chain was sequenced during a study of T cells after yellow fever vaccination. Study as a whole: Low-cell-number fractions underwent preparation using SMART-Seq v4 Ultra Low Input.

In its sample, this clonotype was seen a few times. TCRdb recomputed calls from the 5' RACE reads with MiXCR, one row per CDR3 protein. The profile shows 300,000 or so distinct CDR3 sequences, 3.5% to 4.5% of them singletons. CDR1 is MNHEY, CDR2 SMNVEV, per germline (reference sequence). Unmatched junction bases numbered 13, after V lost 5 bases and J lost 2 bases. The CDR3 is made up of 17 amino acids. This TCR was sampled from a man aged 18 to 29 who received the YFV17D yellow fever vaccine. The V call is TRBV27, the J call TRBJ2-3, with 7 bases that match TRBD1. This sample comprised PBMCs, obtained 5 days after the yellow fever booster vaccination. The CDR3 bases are TGTGCCAGCAGTGGGGGCTACCGAGGGGGCTCCACAGATACGCAGTATTTT. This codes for CASSGGYRGGSTDTQYF.